Below, one T cell receptor (beta chain) is given with its context. Its antigen is unknown. One junction end does not reproduce the germline sequence, and a read error may be involved. TCRbeta-specific cDNA was reverse-transcribed from 500 ng total RNA using a constant-region primer and ProtoScript II reverse transcriptase. TCRbeta libraries were built with three nested multiplex PCR rounds, a slightly modified ARM-PCR procedure. Multiplex TRBV1-TRBV30 forward primers and a Cbeta reverse primer were used in the first two PCR rounds, each of which was run for about 10 cycles. Sample barcodes and Illumina adapters were added in a final 25-cycle PCR with Deep VentR polymerase. Before sequencing, amplicons of 200-500 bp were purified from gel using a QIAquick gel extraction kit. The TCRbeta amplicons were sequenced with 250-bp paired-end reads on an Illumina HiSeq 2500. Per the original workflow: To recover full CDR3 sequences, reads were quality-trimmed using Trimmomatic v0.33 and paired reads were then merged using FLASH v1.2.11. V, D and J germline segments were assigned to the rearranged TCRbeta sequences by MiGEC v1.2.1b. VDJtools v1.0.0 computed clonotype statistics and Shannon-Wiener diversity indices. Except for diversity analysis, only each sample's 250 most abundant clonotypes were used in subsequent analyses to reduce sampling bias. TCRdb trimmed the raw reads at Q25, called clones with MiXCR and kept productive beta chains. Entries that share a CDR3 protein sequence are merged under the most common genes and DNA. These V and J calls derive from TCRdb rather than the authors' analysis. The sample contains about 210,000 distinct CDR3 sequences, 70% to 90% of them found a single time. The ten largest clones take up 15% to 20% of the sample.

This sample was included in a study of tumor-infiltrating lymphocytes in primary liver carcinoma (dated by TCRdb to the late 2010s). Concerning the study at large: Of the five patients (three men and two women, aged 30 to 69 years), four had hepatocellular carcinoma and one had combined HCC and intrahepatic cholangiocarcinoma. The tumors of the five patients were staged as T1-T3 N0M0, with maximum diameters ranging from roughly 4.2 to 10 cm. Each sample produced about 3.5 to 7.13 million productive TCRbeta reads, and read depth showed no significant difference between tissue types. For each liver tumor, the study sampled five regions along with adjacent normal tissue and blood, and applied TCRbeta repertoire sequencing, expression microarrays and whole-exome sequencing. TCRbeta repertoire sequencing covered 35 specimens from 5 patients: approximately 25 tumor regions, 5 adjacent noncancerous liver tissues and 5 peripheral blood samples. To link TCRbeta repertoire diversity to the local molecular phenotype, the approximately 26 tumor region samples were profiled with Agilent mRNA microarrays. Reproducibility between technical replicate repertoires was high, with correlation coefficients above 0.95 and mean shared-clone rates roughly 0.87.

Beyond this particular receptor, the publication reports: Only 4 or 5 patients were included in the study, and the authors note that the findings should be validated in a larger study. A significantly larger repertoire fraction was made up by the top 250 clones in tumors than in blood (p = 0.039). Repertoire overlap was found to be higher between tumor regions (mean about 36%) than between tumor-adjacent (roughly 17%) or tumor-blood (around 15%) pairs, consistent with antigen-driven expansion. Because only the TCR beta chain was sequenced and unpaired alpha chains were not captured, true repertoire diversity is likely underestimated. Because the samples were bulk and unsorted, CD4+ and CD8+ T cell repertoires could not be compared. Only about 8-25% of top clones were present in all five regions of a tumor, suggesting spatial heterogeneity of tumor-infiltrating T cells.

Measured from the cysteine to the phenylalanine, the CDR3 is 16 residues long. The only DNA kept is the CDR3, 48 bases in frame from the first base. Total RNA and DNA were co-extracted from around 18-30 mg of bulk tissue with the AllPrep DNA/RNA mini kit, without cell sorting. Between late 2015 and March 2016, a handful of patients in China with histopathologically diagnosed primary liver carcinoma had their tumors surgically resected. Patients had chronic HBV infection and were treatment-naive at sampling. Five spatially separated regions were sampled per tumor: superior, inferior, left-lateral and right-lateral poles, plus the tumor centre. According to histology, viable tumor cells made up more than 75% of every tumor sample. Pieces of fresh tumor and adjacent tissue were cut in half, with one half kept in RNAlater at -80 degrees C and the other half sent for histology.

The origin of this receptor is a man in his forties or fifties with primary liver carcinoma and hepatitis B virus infection. The sequenced sample consisted of tumor tissue from primary liver carcinoma. Recombination joined TRBV12-3 or TRBV12-4 with TRBJ2-7; 12 central nucleotides agree with TRBD2. The CDR3 protein: CDSSSATSGSGYEQYF. The DNA sequence is as follows: TGTGACAGCAGTTCCGCGACTAGCGGGAGTGGTTACGAGCAGTACTTC.